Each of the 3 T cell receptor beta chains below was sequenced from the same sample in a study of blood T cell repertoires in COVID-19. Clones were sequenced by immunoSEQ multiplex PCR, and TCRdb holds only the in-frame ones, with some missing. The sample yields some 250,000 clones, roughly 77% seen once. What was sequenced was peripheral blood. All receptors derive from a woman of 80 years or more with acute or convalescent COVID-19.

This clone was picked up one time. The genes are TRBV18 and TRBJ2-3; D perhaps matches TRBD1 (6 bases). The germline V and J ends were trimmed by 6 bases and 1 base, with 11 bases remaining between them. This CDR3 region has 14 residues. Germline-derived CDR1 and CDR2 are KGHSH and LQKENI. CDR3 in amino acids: CASSYRQGTDTQYF. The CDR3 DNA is TGTGCCAGCTCGTACAGACAGGGCACAGATACGCAGTATTTT. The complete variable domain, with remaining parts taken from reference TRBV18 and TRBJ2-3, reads NAGVMQNPRHLVRRRGQEARLRCSPMKGHSHVYWYRQLPEEGLKFMVYLQKENIIDESGMPKERFSAEFPKEGPSILRIQQVVRGDSAAYFCASSYRQGTDTQYFGPGTRLTVL.

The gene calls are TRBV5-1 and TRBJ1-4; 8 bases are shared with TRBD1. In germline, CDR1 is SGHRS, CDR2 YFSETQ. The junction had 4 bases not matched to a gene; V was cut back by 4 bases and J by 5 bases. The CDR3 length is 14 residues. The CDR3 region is CASSRDRPNEKLFF. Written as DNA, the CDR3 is TGCGCCAGCAGCCGGGACAGGCCGAATGAAAAACTGTTTTTT.

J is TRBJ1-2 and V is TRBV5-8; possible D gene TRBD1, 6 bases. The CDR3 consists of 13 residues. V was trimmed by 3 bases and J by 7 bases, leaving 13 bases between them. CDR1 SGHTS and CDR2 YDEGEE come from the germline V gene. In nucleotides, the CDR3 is TGTGCCAGCAGCTACCGGGGGGCCAGTGGCTACACCTTC. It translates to CASSYRGASGYTF. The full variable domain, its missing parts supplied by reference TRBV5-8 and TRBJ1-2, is EAGVTQSPTHLIKTRGQQATLRCSPISGHTSVYWYQQALGLGLQFLLWYDEGEERNRGNFPPRFSGRQFPNYSSELNVNALELEDSALYLCASSYRGASGYTFGSGTRLTVV.